The sequence of this TCR beta chain was determined in a study of blood T cell repertoires in COVID-19. Turning to the study itself: All recovered Cohort 3 donors got two negative PCRs, got clearance, or saw symptom resolution. T cells, B-cell-depleted T cells, or PBMCs provided the cDNA or gDNA that served as material.

Germline loops: CDR1 SGHAT, CDR2 FQNNGV. The CDR3 is 14 amino acids. Trimming shortened V by 0 bases and J by 5 bases, and 9 bases separated the two germline ends. The study assigned cohorts using participant-reported clinical history. In the original analysis: For nucleated cells, counts were estimated from reference gene primer amplification. Sequencing used immunoSEQ multiplex PCR; TCRdb keeps in-frame clones, though not all of them. For V, J and clone size, that table is used; D and trimming come from the DNA. Of about 400,000 clones listed, about 89% were seen once; the top ten hold 1.5% to 2.5%.

The sequence was collected from a man between 40 and 49 years old in a cohort exposed to, infected with or recovered from COVID-19 (not recorded which). This chain uses TRBV11-2 with TRBJ2-3; D gene ambiguous. Source material: PBMCs or T cells enriched from blood (not recorded which). The CDR3 loop reads CASSLDWLLDTQYF. As DNA, the CDR3 is TGTGCCAGCAGCTTAGATTGGCTTTTAGATACGCAGTATTTT.